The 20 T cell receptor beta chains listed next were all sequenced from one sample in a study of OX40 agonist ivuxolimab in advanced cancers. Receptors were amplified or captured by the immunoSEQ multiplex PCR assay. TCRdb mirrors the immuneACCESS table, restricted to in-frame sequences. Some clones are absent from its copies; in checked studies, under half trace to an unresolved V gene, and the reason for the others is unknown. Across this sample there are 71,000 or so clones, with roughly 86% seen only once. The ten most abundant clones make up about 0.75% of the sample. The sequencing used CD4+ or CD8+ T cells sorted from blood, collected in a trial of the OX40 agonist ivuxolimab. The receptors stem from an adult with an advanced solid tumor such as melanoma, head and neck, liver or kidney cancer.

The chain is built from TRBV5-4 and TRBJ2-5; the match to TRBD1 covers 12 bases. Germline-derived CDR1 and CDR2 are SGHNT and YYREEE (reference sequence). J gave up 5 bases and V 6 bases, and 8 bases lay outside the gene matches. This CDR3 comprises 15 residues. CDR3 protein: CASKPGQGAGETQYF. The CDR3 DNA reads TGTGCCAGCAAACCGGGACAGGGGGCGGGGGAGACCCAGTACTTC.

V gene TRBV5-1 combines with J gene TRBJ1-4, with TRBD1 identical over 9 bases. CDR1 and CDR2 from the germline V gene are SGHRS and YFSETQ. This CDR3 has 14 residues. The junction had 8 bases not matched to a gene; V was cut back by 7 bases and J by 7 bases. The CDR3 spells CASSTGGASEKLFF. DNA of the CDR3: TGCGCCAGCTCGACAGGGGGAGCAAGTGAAAAACTGTTTTTT.

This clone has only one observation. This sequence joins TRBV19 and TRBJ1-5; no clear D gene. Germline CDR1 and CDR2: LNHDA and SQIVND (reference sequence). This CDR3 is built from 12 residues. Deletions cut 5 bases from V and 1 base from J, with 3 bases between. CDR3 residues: CASSGSNQPQHF. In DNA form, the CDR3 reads TGTGCCAGTAGTGGCAGCAATCAGCCCCAGCATTTT.

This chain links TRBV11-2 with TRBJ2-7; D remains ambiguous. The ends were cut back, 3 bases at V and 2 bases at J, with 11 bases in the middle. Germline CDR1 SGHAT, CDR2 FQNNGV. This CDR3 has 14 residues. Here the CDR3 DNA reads TGTGCCAGCAGCTTCTTTTCAGGTGCCTACGAGCAGTACTTC. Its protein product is CASSFFSGAYEQYF.

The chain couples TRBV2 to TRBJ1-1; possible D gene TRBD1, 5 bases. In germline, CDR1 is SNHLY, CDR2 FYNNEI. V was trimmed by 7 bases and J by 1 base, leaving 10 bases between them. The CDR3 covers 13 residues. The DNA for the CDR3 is TGTGCCAGCAAGACTCAGGGGAACACTGAAGCTTTCTTT. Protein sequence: CASKTQGNTEAFF.

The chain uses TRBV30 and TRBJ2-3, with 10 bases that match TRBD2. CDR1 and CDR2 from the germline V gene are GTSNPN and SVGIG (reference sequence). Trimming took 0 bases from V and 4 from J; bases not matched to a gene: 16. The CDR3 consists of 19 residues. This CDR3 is CAWSVPPGSSGRGADTQYF. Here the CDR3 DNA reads TGTGCCTGGAGTGTCCCACCCGGGTCGAGCGGGAGGGGCGCAGATACGCAGTATTTT.

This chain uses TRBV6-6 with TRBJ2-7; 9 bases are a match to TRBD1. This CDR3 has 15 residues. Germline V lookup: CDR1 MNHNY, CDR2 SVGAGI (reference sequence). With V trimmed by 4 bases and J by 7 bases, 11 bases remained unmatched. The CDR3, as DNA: TGTGCCAGCAGTTCCCAGGGACAGGGCTTGATAGAGCAGTACTTC. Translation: CASSSQGQGLIEQYF.

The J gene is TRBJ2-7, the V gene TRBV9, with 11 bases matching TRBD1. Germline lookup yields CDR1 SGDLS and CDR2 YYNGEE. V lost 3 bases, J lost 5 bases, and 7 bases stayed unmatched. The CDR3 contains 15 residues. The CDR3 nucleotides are TGTGCCAGCAGCGACGGACAGGGGGCTTACCACGAGCAGTACTTC. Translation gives CASSDGQGAYHEQYF.

The chain's CDR3 is CASSLFSDTQYF. As DNA, the CDR3 is TGTGCCAGCAGCTTATTTTCAGATACGCAGTATTTT. This chain uses TRBV7-3 with TRBJ2-3; D gene unclear. There are 12 residues in the CDR3. V was clipped by 2 bases and J by 4 bases, with 4 bases between them. Germline V gene lookup returns CDR1 SGHTA and CDR2 FQGTGA.

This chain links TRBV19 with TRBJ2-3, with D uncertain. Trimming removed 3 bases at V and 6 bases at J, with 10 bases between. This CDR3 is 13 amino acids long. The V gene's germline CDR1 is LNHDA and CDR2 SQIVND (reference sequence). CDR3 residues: CASSMRSRDTQYF. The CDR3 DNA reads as TGTGCCAGTAGTATGAGGTCAAGGGATACGCAGTATTTT.

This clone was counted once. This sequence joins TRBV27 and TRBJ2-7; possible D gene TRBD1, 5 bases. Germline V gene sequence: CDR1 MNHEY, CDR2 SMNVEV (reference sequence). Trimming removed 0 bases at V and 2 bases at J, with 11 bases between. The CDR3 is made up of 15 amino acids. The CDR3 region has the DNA TGTGCCAGCAGTTTATCGGGGCAGCCTACCTACGAGCAGTACTTC. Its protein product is CASSLSGQPTYEQYF.

The CDR3 loop reads CASSQALGTVEEQYF. The CDR3, as DNA: TGTGCCAGCAGCCAAGCCTTAGGGACAGTGGAAGAGCAGTACTTC. The J gene is TRBJ2-5, the V gene TRBV14; 7 bases align to TRBD1. Germline V CDR1 and CDR2: SGHDN, FVKESK. CDR3 length: 15 residues. V shed 1 base and J 11 bases; nucleotides not matched to a gene: 13.

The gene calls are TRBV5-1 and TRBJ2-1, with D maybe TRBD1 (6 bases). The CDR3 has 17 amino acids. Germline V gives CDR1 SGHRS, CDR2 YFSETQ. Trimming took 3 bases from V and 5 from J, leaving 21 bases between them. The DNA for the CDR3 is TGCGCCAGCAGCTACTTCCCCGACAGGTCCGGCAACAATGAGCAGTTCTTC. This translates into CASSYFPDRSGNNEQFF.

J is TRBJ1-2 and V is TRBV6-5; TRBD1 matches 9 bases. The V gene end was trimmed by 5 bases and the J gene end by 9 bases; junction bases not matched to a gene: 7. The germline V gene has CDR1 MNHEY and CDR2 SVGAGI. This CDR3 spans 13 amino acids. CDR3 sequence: CASSPTGQGSYTF. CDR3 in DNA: TGTGCCAGCAGTCCGACGGGACAGGGAAGCTACACCTTC.

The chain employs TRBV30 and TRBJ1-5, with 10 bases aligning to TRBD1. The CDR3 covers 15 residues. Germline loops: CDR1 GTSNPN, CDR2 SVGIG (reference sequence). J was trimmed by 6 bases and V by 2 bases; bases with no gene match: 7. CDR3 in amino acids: CAWSRGTGESQPQHF. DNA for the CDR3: TGTGCCTGGAGTAGAGGGACAGGGGAATCTCAGCCCCAGCATTTT.

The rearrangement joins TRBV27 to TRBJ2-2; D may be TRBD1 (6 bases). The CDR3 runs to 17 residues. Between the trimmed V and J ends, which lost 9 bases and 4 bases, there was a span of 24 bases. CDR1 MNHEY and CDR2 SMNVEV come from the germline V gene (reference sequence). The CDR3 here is CASALRWGTLSTGELFF. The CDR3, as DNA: TGTGCCAGTGCCCTGAGGTGGGGGACACTTTCCACCGGGGAGCTGTTTTTT.

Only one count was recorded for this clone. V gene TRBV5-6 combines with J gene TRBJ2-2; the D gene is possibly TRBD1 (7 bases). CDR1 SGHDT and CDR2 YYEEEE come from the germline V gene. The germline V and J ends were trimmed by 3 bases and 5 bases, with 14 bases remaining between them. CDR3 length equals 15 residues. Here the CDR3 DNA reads TGTGCCAGCAGCTGGACAGGTGGGGGGACCGGGGAGCTGTTTTTT. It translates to CASSWTGGGTGELFF.

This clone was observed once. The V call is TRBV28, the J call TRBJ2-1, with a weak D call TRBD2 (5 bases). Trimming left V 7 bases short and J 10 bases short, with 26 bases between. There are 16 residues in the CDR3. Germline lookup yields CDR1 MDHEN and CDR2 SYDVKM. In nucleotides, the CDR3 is TGTGCCAGCACCCCACGGTTGGCTAGCCGTGGTATGGAGCAGTTCTTC. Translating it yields CASTPRLASRGMEQFF.

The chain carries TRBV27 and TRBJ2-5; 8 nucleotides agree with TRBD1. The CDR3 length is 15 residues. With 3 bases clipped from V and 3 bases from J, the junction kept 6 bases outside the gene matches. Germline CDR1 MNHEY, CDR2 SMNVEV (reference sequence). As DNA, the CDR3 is TGTGCCAGCAGTTTCCGGGACAGGACGAAAGAGACCCAGTACTTC. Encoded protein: CASSFRDRTKETQYF.

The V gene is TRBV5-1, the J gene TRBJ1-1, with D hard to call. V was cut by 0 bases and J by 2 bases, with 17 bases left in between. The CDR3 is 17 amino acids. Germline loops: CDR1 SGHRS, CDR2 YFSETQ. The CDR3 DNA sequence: TGCGCCAGCAGCTTGGCCACTGTTTCGGATAGTAACACTGAAGCTTTCTTT. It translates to CASSLATVSDSNTEAFF.